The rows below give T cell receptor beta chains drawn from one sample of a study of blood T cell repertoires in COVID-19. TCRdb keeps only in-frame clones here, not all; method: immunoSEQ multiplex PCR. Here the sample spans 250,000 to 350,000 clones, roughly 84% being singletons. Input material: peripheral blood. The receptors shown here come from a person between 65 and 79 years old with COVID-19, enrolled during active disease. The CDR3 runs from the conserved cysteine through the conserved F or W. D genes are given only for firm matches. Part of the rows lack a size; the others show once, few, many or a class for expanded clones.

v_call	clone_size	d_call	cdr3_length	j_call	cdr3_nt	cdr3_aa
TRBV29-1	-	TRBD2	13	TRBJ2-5	TGCAGCGTTGACCGGACTAGTCGAGAGACCCAGTACTTC	CSVDRTSRETQYF
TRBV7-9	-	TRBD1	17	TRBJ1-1	TGTGCCAGCAGCTTAGTTGGTTTTCAGGGGGGGAACACTGAAGCTTTCTTT	CASSLVGFQGGNTEAFF
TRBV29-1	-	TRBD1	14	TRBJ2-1	TGCAGCGGGGGCGAGGGACAGGGGGTCAATGAGCAGTTCTTC	CSGGEGQGVNEQFF
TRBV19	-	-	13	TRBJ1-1	TGTGCCAGTAGTATAAGCCAGGACACTGAAGCTTTCTTT	CASSISQDTEAFF
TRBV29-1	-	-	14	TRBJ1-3	TGCAGCGTTAGTCAGTCAGGGGCTGGAAACACCATATATTTT	CSVSQSGAGNTIYF
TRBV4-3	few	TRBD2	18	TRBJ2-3	TGCGCCAGCAGCCAAGATCTGATCACTAGCGGCCTTGCAGATACGCAGTATTTT	CASSQDLITSGLADTQYF
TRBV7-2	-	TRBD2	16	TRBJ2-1	TGTGCCAGCAGCATCACTAGCGGGGGGGCCCGCAATGAGCAGTTCTTC	CASSITSGGARNEQFF
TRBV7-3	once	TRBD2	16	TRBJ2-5	TGTGCCAGCAGCTTATCCAGCGGGGGGTCCCAAGAGACCCAGTACTTC	CASSLSSGGSQETQYF
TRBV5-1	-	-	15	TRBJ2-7	TGCGCCAGCAGCTTGGCGCAGCAAGGTGGAGGGGAGCAGTACTTC	CASSLAQQGGGEQYF
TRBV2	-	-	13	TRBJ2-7	TGTGCCAGCTTTGCAGGGGACTCCTACGAGCAGTACTTC	CASFAGDSYEQYF
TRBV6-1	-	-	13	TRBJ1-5	TGTGCCAGCAGTGACGTAATCCTTCAGCCCCAGCATTTT	CASSDVILQPQHF
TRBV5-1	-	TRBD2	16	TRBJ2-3	TGCGCCAGCAGCCCGCGGACTAGCGGGAGCACAGATACGCAGTATTTT	CASSPRTSGSTDTQYF
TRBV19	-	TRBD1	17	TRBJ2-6	TGTGCCAGTGGACTCGGGACAGGGACCTCTGGGGCCAACGTCCTGACTTTC	CASGLGTGTSGANVLTF
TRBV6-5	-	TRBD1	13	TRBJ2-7	TGTGCCAGCAGCGGGACAGGGACATACGAGCAGTACTTC	CASSGTGTYEQYF
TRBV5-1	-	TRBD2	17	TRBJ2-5	TGCGCCAGCAGCTTGGGACGACTAGCGGGGGAAGGAGAGACCCAGTACTTC	CASSLGRLAGEGETQYF
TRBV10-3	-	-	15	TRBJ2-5	TGTGCCATCAGTGCTGTCTCAGGGGTTGGGGAGACCCAGTACTTC	CAISAVSGVGETQYF
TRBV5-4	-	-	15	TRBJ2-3	TGTGCCAGCAGCCCATATCAAGCTAGCACAGATACGCAGTATTTT	CASSPYQASTDTQYF
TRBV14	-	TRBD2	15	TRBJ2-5	TGTGCCAGCAGCCATCCTAGCGGGAACCAAGAGACCCAGTACTTC	CASSHPSGNQETQYF
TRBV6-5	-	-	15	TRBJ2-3	TGTGCCAGCAGTTATTGGGTTAGCCGCACAGATACGCAGTATTTT	CASSYWVSRTDTQYF
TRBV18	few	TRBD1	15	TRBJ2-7	TGTGCCAGCTCAGTCATGGGACAGGTAAGCTACGAGCAGTACTTC	CASSVMGQVSYEQYF
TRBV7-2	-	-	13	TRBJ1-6	TGTGCCAGCACCACAGGCTATAATTCACCCCTCCACTTT	CASTTGYNSPLHF
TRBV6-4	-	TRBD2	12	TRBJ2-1	TGTGCCAGCAGTGGACTAGCCGGGGAGCAGTTCTTC	CASSGLAGEQFF
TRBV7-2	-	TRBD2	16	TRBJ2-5	TGTGCCAGCAGCTTAGGGACTAGCGGAGGGGGGGAGACCCAGTACTTC	CASSLGTSGGGETQYF
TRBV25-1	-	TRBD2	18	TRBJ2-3	TGTGCCAGCAGTGATGTAGCGGGAAACCGCCTTAGCACAGATACGCAGTATTTT	CASSDVAGNRLSTDTQYF